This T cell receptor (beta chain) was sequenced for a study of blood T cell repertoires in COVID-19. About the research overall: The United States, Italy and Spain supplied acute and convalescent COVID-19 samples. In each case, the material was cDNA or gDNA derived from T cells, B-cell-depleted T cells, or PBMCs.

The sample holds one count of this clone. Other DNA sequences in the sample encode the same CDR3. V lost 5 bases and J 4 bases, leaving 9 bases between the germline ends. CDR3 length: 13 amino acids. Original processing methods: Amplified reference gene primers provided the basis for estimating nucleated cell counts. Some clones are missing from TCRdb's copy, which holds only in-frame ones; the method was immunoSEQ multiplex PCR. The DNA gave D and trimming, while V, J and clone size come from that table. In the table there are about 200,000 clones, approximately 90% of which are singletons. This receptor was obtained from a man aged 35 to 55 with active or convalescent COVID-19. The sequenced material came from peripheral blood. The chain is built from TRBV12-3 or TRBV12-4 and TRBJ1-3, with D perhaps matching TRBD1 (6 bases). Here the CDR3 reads CASSPTGGNTIYF. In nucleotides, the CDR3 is TGTGCCAGCAGTCCCACAGGGGGAAACACCATATATTTT.